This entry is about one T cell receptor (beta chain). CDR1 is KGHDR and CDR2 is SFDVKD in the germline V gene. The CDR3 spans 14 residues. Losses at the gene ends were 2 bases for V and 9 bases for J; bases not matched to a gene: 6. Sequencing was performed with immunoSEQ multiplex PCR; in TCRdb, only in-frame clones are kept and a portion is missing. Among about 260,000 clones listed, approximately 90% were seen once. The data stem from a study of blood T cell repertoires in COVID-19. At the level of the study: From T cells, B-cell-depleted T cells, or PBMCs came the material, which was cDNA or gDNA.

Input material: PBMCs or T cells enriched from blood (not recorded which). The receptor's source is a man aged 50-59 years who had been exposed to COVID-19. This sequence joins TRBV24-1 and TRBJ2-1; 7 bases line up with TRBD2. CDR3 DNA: TGTGCCACCAGTGATTGGGACGGGGAGGGTGAGCAGTTCTTC. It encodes CATSDWDGEGEQFF.